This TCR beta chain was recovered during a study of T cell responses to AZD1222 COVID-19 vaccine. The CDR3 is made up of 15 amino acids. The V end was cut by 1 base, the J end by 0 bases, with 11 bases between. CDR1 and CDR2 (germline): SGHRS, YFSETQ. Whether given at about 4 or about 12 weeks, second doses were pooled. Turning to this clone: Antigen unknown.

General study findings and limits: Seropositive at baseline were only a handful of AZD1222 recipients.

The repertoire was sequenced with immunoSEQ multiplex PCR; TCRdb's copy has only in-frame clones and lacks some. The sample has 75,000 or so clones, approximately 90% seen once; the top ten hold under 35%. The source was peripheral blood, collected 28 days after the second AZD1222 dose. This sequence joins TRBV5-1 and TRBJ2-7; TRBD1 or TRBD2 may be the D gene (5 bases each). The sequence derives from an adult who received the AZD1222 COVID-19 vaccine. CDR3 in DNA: TGCGCCAGCAGCTTGACCGGGGCCAGCTCCTACGAGCAGTACTTC. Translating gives CASSLTGASSYEQYF. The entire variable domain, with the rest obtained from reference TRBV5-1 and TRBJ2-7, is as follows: KAGVTQTPRYLIKTRGQQVTLSCSPISGHRSVSWYQQTPGQGLQFLFEYFSETQRNKGNFPGRFSGRQFSNSRSEMNVSTLELGDSALYLCASSLTGASSYEQYFGPGTRLTVT.